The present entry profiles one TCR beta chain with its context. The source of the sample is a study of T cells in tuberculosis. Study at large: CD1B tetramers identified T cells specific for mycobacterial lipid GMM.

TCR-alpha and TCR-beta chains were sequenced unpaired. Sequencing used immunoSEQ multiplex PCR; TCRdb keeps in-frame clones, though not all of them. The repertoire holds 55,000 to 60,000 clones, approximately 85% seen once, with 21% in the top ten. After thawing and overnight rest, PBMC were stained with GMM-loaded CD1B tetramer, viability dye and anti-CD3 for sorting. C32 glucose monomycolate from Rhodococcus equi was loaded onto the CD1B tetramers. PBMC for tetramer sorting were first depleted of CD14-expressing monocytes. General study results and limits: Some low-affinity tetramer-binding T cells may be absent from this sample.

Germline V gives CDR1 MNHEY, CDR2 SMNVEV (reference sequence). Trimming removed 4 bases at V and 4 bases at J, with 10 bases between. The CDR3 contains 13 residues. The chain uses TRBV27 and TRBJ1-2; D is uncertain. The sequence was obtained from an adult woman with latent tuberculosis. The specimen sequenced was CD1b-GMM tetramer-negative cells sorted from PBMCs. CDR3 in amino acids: CASSSGNPYGYTF. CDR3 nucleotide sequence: TGTGCCAGCAGTTCTGGCAATCCCTATGGCTACACCTTC.